The rows below give T cell receptor beta chains drawn from one sample of a study of cytomegalovirus exposure and HLA in healthy donors. Profiled with immunoSEQ multiplex PCR; TCRdb holds only in-frame clones, not every one. The table has roughly 120,000 clones, 77% seen once. Sequenced sample: PBMCs. Receptors were obtained from a man aged 18 to 29 in good health and CMV-seropositive. CDR3s include the opening cysteine and the closing phenylalanine or tryptophan. The order of the fields is J gene, clone size, V gene, D gene, CDR3 length, CDR3 DNA, CDR3 protein. D genes are given only for firm matches. Size is stated for part of the rows, as once, few or many counts, or as a class when the clone is expanded.

J: TRBJ1-2
size: .
V: TRBV27
D: .
length: 14
DNA: TGTGCCAGCAGTTTTACAGGAGATCCGGCGGGCTACACCTTC
CDR3: CASSFTGDPAGYTF

J: TRBJ2-7
size: .
V: TRBV5-4
D: TRBD2
length: 15
DNA: TGTGCCAGCAGCTTCTCCCGAGCGGGGATCCACGAGCAGTACTTC
CDR3: CASSFSRAGIHEQYF

J: TRBJ1-2
size: .
V: TRBV29-1
D: .
length: 11
DNA: TGCAGCGTTGCAGGGGTTCAGGGCTACACCTTC
CDR3: CSVAGVQGYTF

J: TRBJ1-5
size: many
V: TRBV6-1
D: .
length: 16
DNA: TGTGCCAGCAGTGAAGGGGGGGGACTCCCCAATCAGCCCCAGCATTTT
CDR3: CASSEGGGLPNQPQHF

J: TRBJ1-5
size: .
V: TRBV6-5
D: .
length: 15
DNA: TGTGCCAGCAGTTCGACAGGCAGAAGCAATCAGCCCCAGCATTTT
CDR3: CASSSTGRSNQPQHF

J: TRBJ2-7
size: .
V: TRBV5-6
D: .
length: 14
DNA: TGTGCCAGCAGCTTGGGGGACATCCTCTACGAGCAGTACTTC
CDR3: CASSLGDILYEQYF

J: TRBJ2-3
size: few
V: TRBV9
D: .
length: 15
DNA: TGTGCCAGCACCGTTGGGGGGGCCAGTACAGATACGCAGTATTTT
CDR3: CASTVGGASTDTQYF

J: TRBJ1-2
size: .
V: TRBV4-1
D: .
length: 15
DNA: TGCGCCAGCAGCCAAGACAGGGCCCGAATCTATGGCTACACCTTC
CDR3: CASSQDRARIYGYTF

J: TRBJ1-1
size: .
V: TRBV4-2
D: TRBD1
length: 16
DNA: TGTGCCAGCAGCCAAGGTGGGACAGGGGGCGGCACTGAAGCTTTCTTT
CDR3: CASSQGGTGGGTEAFF

J: TRBJ2-3
size: .
V: TRBV5-1
D: TRBD2
length: 14
DNA: TGCGCCAGCAGTCTGACTAGCGGCACAGATACGCAGTATTTT
CDR3: CASSLTSGTDTQYF

J: TRBJ1-1
size: .
V: TRBV5-8
D: .
length: 15
DNA: TGTGCCAGCAGCTTTGGGACTCGGTTAGGGACTGAAGCTTTCTTT
CDR3: CASSFGTRLGTEAFF

J: TRBJ1-3
size: .
V: TRBV5-1
D: .
length: 16
DNA: TGCGCCAGCAGCTTGGCGTTAGTAACGGCTGGAAACACCATATATTTT
CDR3: CASSLALVTAGNTIYF

J: TRBJ1-2
size: .
V: TRBV30
D: TRBD1
length: 12
DNA: TGTGCCTGGAGTCTGACAGGGTTTGGCTACACCTTC
CDR3: CAWSLTGFGYTF

J: TRBJ2-1
size: .
V: TRBV6-1
D: TRBD2
length: 14
DNA: TGTGCCAGTGCTAGCGGGAGGGCCTACAATGAGCAGTTCTTC
CDR3: CASASGRAYNEQFF

J: TRBJ1-1
size: .
V: TRBV13
D: .
length: 12
DNA: TGTGCCAGCAGCTCCAGGGGTTTTCGAGCTTTCTTT
CDR3: CASSSRGFRAFF

J: TRBJ2-6
size: .
V: TRBV29-1
D: TRBD1
length: 17
DNA: TGCAGCGTTGAAGATCGGACAGGGGCGTATGGGGCCAACGGCCTGACTTTC
CDR3: CSVEDRTGAYGANGLTF

J: TRBJ1-5
size: .
V: TRBV27
D: .
length: 13
DNA: TGTGCCAGCAGTTTCTACGGCAATCAGCCCCAGCATTTT
CDR3: CASSFYGNQPQHF

J: TRBJ2-1
size: .
V: TRBV7-6
D: TRBD2
length: 16
DNA: TGTGCCAGCAGCTTACCCGGACTAGCGGGGGGAATTGAGCAGTTCTTC
CDR3: CASSLPGLAGGIEQFF

J: TRBJ2-3
size: .
V: TRBV29-1
D: .
length: 14
DNA: TGCAGCGTGGAGGGGGGGGGAGCGGGAGATACGCAGTATTTT
CDR3: CSVEGGGAGDTQYF

J: TRBJ2-3
size: .
V: TRBV5-1
D: .
length: 14
DNA: TGCGCCAGCAGCTCCGACAGAGGCACAGATACGCAGTATTTT
CDR3: CASSSDRGTDTQYF

J: TRBJ2-4
size: .
V: TRBV10-3
D: .
length: 12
DNA: TGTGCCATCAGTGAGGACGGGTTTTGGGAGTACTTC
CDR3: CAISEDGFWEYF

J: TRBJ2-1
size: .
V: TRBV19
D: .
length: 14
DNA: TGTGCCAGTACCCTAGGCGCAGGGATGAATGAGCAGTTCTTC
CDR3: CASTLGAGMNEQFF

J: TRBJ1-2
size: .
V: TRBV6-1
D: .
length: 14
DNA: TGTGCCAGCAGTGAAACGTACAGGGTCGGTGGCTACACCTTC
CDR3: CASSETYRVGGYTF

J: TRBJ1-6
size: .
V: TRBV4-1
D: .
length: 18
DNA: TGCGCCAGCAGCCAAGATGCGCTGGACACTTACTATAATTCACCCCTCCACTTT
CDR3: CASSQDALDTYYNSPLHF

J: TRBJ2-6
size: few
V: TRBV12-5
D: .
length: 21
DNA: TGTGCTAGTGGTTTGGTACGGACAAGACCATCCGTATACTCTGGGGCCAACGTCCTGACTTTC
CDR3: CASGLVRTRPSVYSGANVLTF

J: TRBJ2-3
size: .
V: TRBV15
D: .
length: 17
DNA: TGTGCCACCAGCACGAGTTGGCGGTCCCCAAGGACAGATACGCAGTATTTT
CDR3: CATSTSWRSPRTDTQYF

J: TRBJ1-2
size: .
V: TRBV18
D: TRBD1
length: 13
DNA: TGTGCCAGCTCACCAGACAGGGACTATGGCTACACCTTC
CDR3: CASSPDRDYGYTF

J: TRBJ2-7
size: .
V: TRBV5-1
D: .
length: 15
DNA: TGCGCCAGCAGCTTGGATTTAGCGGCGGGCTACGAGCAGTACTTC
CDR3: CASSLDLAAGYEQYF

J: TRBJ2-5
size: .
V: TRBV5-1
D: TRBD1
length: 13
DNA: TGCGCCAGCAGCGTCGCAGGGGGCGAGACCCAGTACTTC
CDR3: CASSVAGGETQYF

J: TRBJ2-7
size: .
V: TRBV6-5
D: .
length: 13
DNA: TGTGCCAGCAGTTACATAGGTAGCGACGAGCAGTACTTC
CDR3: CASSYIGSDEQYF

J: TRBJ1-5
size: .
V: TRBV19
D: TRBD1
length: 15
DNA: TGTGCCAGTAGTCTACAGGGGTCGAGCAATCAGCCCCAGCATTTT
CDR3: CASSLQGSSNQPQHF

J: TRBJ1-6
size: .
V: TRBV7-9
D: .
length: 11
DNA: TGTGCCAGCAGCTCGGTTTCACCCCTCCACTTT
CDR3: CASSSVSPLHF

J: TRBJ1-2
size: .
V: TRBV9
D: TRBD1
length: 16
DNA: TGTGCCAGCAGCGGACGGACAGGGAGAGAATACTATGGCTACACCTTC
CDR3: CASSGRTGREYYGYTF

J: TRBJ1-1
size: .
V: TRBV2
D: .
length: 13
DNA: TGTGCCAGCAGTTACAGGGTCGGGACTGAAGCTTTCTTT
CDR3: CASSYRVGTEAFF

J: TRBJ1-6
size: .
V: TRBV7-9
D: TRBD1
length: 16
DNA: TGTGCCAGCAGCTTAGGGACAGGGGCTAGGAATTCACCCCTCCACTTT
CDR3: CASSLGTGARNSPLHF

J: TRBJ1-5
size: once
V: TRBV28
D: .
length: 14
DNA: TGTGCCAGCAGTTTTCGACAGGGCAATCAGCCCCAGCATTTT
CDR3: CASSFRQGNQPQHF

J: TRBJ2-2
size: .
V: TRBV29-1
D: .
length: 15
DNA: TGCAGCGCACGCCGTGACAGTGGATTCACCGGGGAGCTGTTTTTT
CDR3: CSARRDSGFTGELFF

J: TRBJ1-6
size: .
V: TRBV9
D: .
length: 15
DNA: TGTGCCAGTCGACAGGAGAACAACTATAATTCACCCCTCCACTTT
CDR3: CASRQENNYNSPLHF

J: TRBJ2-6
size: .
V: TRBV7-8
D: TRBD1
length: 16
DNA: TGTGCCAGCAGCTTACGGACAGGGGCTGGGGCCAACGGCCTGACTTTC
CDR3: CASSLRTGAGANGLTF

J: TRBJ2-1
size: .
V: TRBV7-3
D: TRBD2
length: 14
DNA: TGTGCCAGCAGCTTCCCGGGACTAGCGGAAAAGCAGTTCTTC
CDR3: CASSFPGLAEKQFF

J: TRBJ2-5
size: .
V: TRBV5-6
D: TRBD2
length: 15
DNA: TGTGCCAGCAGACGGGGACTAGCGGGAGTAGAGACCCAGTACTTC
CDR3: CASRRGLAGVETQYF

J: TRBJ2-2
size: .
V: TRBV30
D: TRBD2
length: 14
DNA: TGTGCCTGGCCGACTAGCGGCCCCACCGGGGAGCTGTTTTTT
CDR3: CAWPTSGPTGELFF

J: TRBJ1-1
size: few
V: TRBV6-5
D: .
length: 14
DNA: TGTGCCAGCAGGGACAGACTTATGAACACTGAAGCTTTCTTT
CDR3: CASRDRLMNTEAFF

J: TRBJ1-6
size: .
V: TRBV5-1
D: TRBD1
length: 17
DNA: TGCGCCAGCAGCCCGAAAGGGTTGGGAAGGGGGCAGTCACCCCTCCACTTT
CDR3: CASSPKGLGRGQSPLHF

J: TRBJ2-7
size: .
V: TRBV6-5
D: TRBD1
length: 15
DNA: TGTGCCAGCAGCTGGACAGGGGGGACCTTAGGAGAGCAGTACTTC
CDR3: CASSWTGGTLGEQYF

J: TRBJ1-1
size: .
V: TRBV5-1
D: .
length: 14
DNA: TGCGCCAGCAAAACAAGCGGGATGAACACTGAAGCTTTCTTT
CDR3: CASKTSGMNTEAFF

J: TRBJ2-4
size: .
V: TRBV7-9
D: .
length: 14
DNA: TGTGCCAGCAGCCCCCTTCTAGCCAAAAACAGTCAGTACTTC
CDR3: CASSPLLAKNSQYF